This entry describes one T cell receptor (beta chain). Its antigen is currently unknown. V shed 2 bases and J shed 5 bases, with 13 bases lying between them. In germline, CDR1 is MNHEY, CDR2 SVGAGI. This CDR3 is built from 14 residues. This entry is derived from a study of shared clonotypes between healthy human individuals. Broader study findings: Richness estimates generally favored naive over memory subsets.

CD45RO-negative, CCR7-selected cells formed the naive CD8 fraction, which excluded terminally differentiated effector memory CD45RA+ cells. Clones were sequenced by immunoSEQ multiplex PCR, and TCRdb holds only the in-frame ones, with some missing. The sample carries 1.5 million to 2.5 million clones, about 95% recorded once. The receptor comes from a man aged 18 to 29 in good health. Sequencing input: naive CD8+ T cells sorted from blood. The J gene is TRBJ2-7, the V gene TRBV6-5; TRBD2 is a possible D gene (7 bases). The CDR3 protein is CASSYREGGNEQYF. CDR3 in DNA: TGTGCCAGCAGTTACAGGGAGGGGGGGAACGAGCAGTACTTC.